The text below deals with one TCR beta chain. Germline V gene lookup returns CDR1 SEHNR and CDR2 FQNEAQ (reference sequence). This CDR3 has 13 amino acids. The V end lost 5 bases, the J end lost 6 bases, and 10 bases lay between the germline ends. TCRdb's table, derived via immunoSEQ multiplex PCR, lists solely in-frame clones and lacks some. In the table there are roughly 230,000 clones, about 86% of which are singletons. Participants spanned ages about 18 to 100 years and resided in about two dozen US areas. Cohorts were based on clinical histories the participants reported. Cohort 3 recovered donors had two negative PCRs, clearance, or symptom resolution. The sample originates from a study of blood T cell repertoires in COVID-19.

V usage is TRBV7-9 and J usage is TRBJ2-2; D ambiguous. The source material was PBMCs or T cells enriched from blood (not recorded which). This clonotype was obtained from a man aged 45-60 years who had recovered from COVID-19. CDR3 region: CASSPSTSGELFF. CDR3 in DNA: TGTGCCAGCAGCCCTAGTACCTCCGGGGAGCTGTTTTTT.